The 7 T cell receptor beta chains presented below share a single source sample, sequenced in a study of T cell clonotyping in hematopoietic cell transplantation. This table comes from immunoSEQ multiplex PCR, and its TCRdb copy is limited to in-frame clones, with some not included. The profile shows 2,500 to 3,500 clones, around 60% of them singletons. The sample was peripheral blood mononuclear cells, taken 30 days after allogeneic stem cell transplant. All receptors derive from a female patient between 25 and 45 years old who had an allogeneic stem cell transplant, so T cells may come from the graft donor. Some clones in this sample may be carry-over from other donors' samples.

This chain links TRBV30 with TRBJ2-3, with D maybe TRBD2 (5 bases). With 1 base removed from V and 6 bases from J, the gap between germline ends came to 14 bases. Germline assignment: CDR1 GTSNPN and CDR2 SVGIG (reference sequence). There are 14 residues in the CDR3. The CDR3 protein is CAWSALRRTDTQYF. In DNA form, the CDR3 reads TGTGCCTGGAGTGCCCTCCGGAGGACGGATACGCAGTATTTT.

In its sample, this clone is medium-sized. V usage is TRBV29-1 and J usage is TRBJ1-2; no definite D call. Per germline, CDR1 SQVTM and CDR2 ANQGSEA. Trimming left V 1 base short and J 4 bases short, with 16 bases between. CDR3 length: 15 residues. The CDR3 region is CSVEGASPTLYGYTF. The DNA of the CDR3 is TGCAGCGTTGAAGGAGCCAGCCCCACACTCTATGGCTACACCTTC.

This chain connects TRBV29-1 to TRBJ1-1; D might be TRBD1 (6 bases). CDR3 size: 12 residues. V dropped 7 bases and J dropped 11 bases, with 20 bases sitting between them. Germline V gene data show CDR1 as SQVTM and CDR2 as ANQGSEA. The CDR3 nucleotides read TGCAGCGCCGCCAGTGGGGGGCAAGGTGCTTTCTTT. Protein sequence: CSAASGGQGAFF.

This clone was counted only a few times. This chain joins TRBV15 and TRBJ1-1; TRBD1 matches at 9 bases. CDR3 length: 17 amino acids. Germline CDR1 LNHNV, CDR2 YYDKDF (reference sequence). Trimming removed 4 bases from V and 1 base from J; junction bases left unmatched: 10. This CDR3 reads CATSITGGESSNTEAFF. DNA of the CDR3: TGTGCCACCAGCATAACAGGGGGCGAATCCTCGAACACTGAAGCTTTCTTT.

This rearrangement joins TRBV7-8 to TRBJ2-7, with TRBD1 matching over 7 bases. The CDR3 length is 15 residues. Unmatched junction bases numbered 5, after V lost 3 bases and J lost 0 bases. Germline CDR1 and CDR2: SGHVS and FQNEAQ. The chain's CDR3 is CASSFSHRGSYEQYF. CDR3 sequence (DNA): TGTGCCAGCAGCTTTAGCCACAGGGGCTCCTACGAGCAGTACTTC.

This sequence joins TRBV12-5 and TRBJ1-5; TRBD1 matches 9 bases. CDR3 length: 16 amino acids. V lost 5 bases and J lost 3; bases outside the gene matches: 8. The germline V gene encodes CDR1 LGHNT and CDR2 FRNRAP. CDR3 coding DNA: TGTGCTAGTGGTCTGGGACAGGGTGGGTACAATCAGCCCCAGCATTTT. It encodes CASGLGQGGYNQPQHF.

This chain connects TRBV7-9 to TRBJ1-5; D uncertain. Germline loops: CDR1 SEHNR, CDR2 FQNEAQ (reference sequence). V was clipped by 2 bases and J by 5 bases, with 13 bases between them. This CDR3 comprises 15 residues. CDR3 bases: TGTGCCAGCAGCTTATGGGCAGGCGGGGATCAGCCCCAGCATTTT. Translated, it gives CASSLWAGGDQPQHF.